The 17 T cell receptor beta chains in this list originate from one sample, sequenced in a study of T cells in Graves' hyperthyroidism and ophthalmopathy. From RNA transcripts, TCR beta CDR3 regions were amplified. First-round RT-PCR targeting the TCR CDR3 was performed with the HTBI primer set. TCRdb ran MiXCR on the multiplex PCR reads and lists one entry per CDR3 protein. The sample carries approximately 25,000 distinct CDR3 sequences, less than 45% recorded once. Sample: blood. The receptors were sampled from a woman younger than 45 with Graves' hyperthyroidism.

This clonotype was observed at least ten times. The J gene is TRBJ2-1, the V gene TRBV11-1; TRBD1 matches 9 bases. CDR3 length equals 17 residues. The J segment lost 5 bases and the V segment lost 4 bases, leaving 12 bases of the junction unmatched. The V gene's germline CDR1 is SGHAT and CDR2 FQDESV (reference sequence). The CDR3 region is CASSSFGRGQGNNEQFF. Written as DNA, the CDR3 is TGTGCCAGCAGCTCCTTTGGTCGGGGACAGGGAAACAATGAGCAGTTCTTC.

The rearrangement joins TRBV29-1 to TRBJ1-4; possible D gene TRBD1, 5 bases. The CDR3 is made up of 14 amino acids. Germline V gene data show CDR1 as SQVTM and CDR2 as ANQGSEA. Trimming cost V 6 bases and J 6 bases, with 17 bases left between them. The CDR3 sequence: CSVEVVAGDEKLFF. In nucleotides, the CDR3 is TGCAGCGTCGAGGTGGTGGCGGGGGATGAAAAACTGTTTTTT.

This clonotype is medium-sized in the sample. The rearrangement uses TRBV29-1 and TRBJ2-1, with D tentatively TRBD2 (6 bases). Per the germline V gene, CDR1 is SQVTM and CDR2 is ANQGSEA. The CDR3 loop spans 15 amino acids. V lost 7 bases and J lost 0, with 16 bases in between. The CDR3 reads CSGGKGRDSYNEQFF. CDR3 coding DNA: TGCAGCGGGGGAAAGGGGCGGGACTCCTACAATGAGCAGTTCTTC.

This clonotype is categorized as medium-sized. V gene TRBV7-6 combines with J gene TRBJ2-7, with D possibly matching TRBD1 (7 bases). Between the trimmed V and J ends, which lost 1 base and 5 bases, there was a span of 15 bases. The CDR3 loop spans 15 amino acids. Germline V CDR1 and CDR2: SGHVS, FNYEAQ. CDR3 protein: CASSLVAGRGDEQYF. CDR3 DNA: TGTGCCAGCAGCTTAGTTGCCGGCAGGGGGGACGAGCAGTACTTC.

There are many counts of this clonotype. The chain links TRBV6-5 to TRBJ2-3; possibly TRBD2 for D (5 bases). This CDR3 has 15 amino acids. V lost 3 bases to trimming and J lost 3 bases, with 13 bases between them. The germline CDR1 and CDR2 sequences are MNHEY and SVGAGI. The CDR3 is CASSYNFRETDTQYF. CDR3 bases: TGTGCCAGCAGTTATAACTTCCGGGAAACAGATACGCAGTATTTT.

Details on this clonotype: It is likely a read error, because the conserved phenylalanine at the end of the CDR3 is missing. This chain links TRBV5-1 with TRBJ1-1; D is uncertain. Germline assignment: CDR1 SGHRS and CDR2 YFSETQ. The CDR3 is 15 amino acids. The CDR3 DNA reads TGCGCCAGCGGCTTGGGGAAGGGTTCGAGGACTGAAGCTTTCCTT. Encoded protein: CASGLGKGSRTEAFL.

The CDR3 spells CASSEVSSSYNSPLHF. CDR3 in DNA: TGTGCCAGCAGTGAAGTATCAAGCTCCTATAATTCACCCCTCCACTTT. The rearrangement links TRBV2 to TRBJ1-6; D gene uncertain. Per the germline V gene, CDR1 is SNHLY and CDR2 is FYNNEI. Deletions cut 1 base from V and 0 bases from J, with 7 bases between. The CDR3 totals 16 residues.

There are many counts of this clonotype. V is TRBV6-1 and J is TRBJ2-1; the D is unclear. The CDR3 extends over 13 amino acids. V was clipped by 7 bases and J by 4 bases, with 11 bases between them. Looked up from germline, CDR1 is MNHNS and CDR2 is SASEGT. CDR3 coding DNA: TGTGCCAGCAACCATAGAGGTTACAATGAGCAGTTCTTC. Translating gives CASNHRGYNEQFF.

This clonotype was detected ten times or more. The chain joins TRBV19 to TRBJ1-4; TRBD1 matches at 8 bases. The CDR3 runs to 17 residues. V lost 5 bases and J lost 0; bases outside the gene matches: 8. CDR1 and CDR2 from the germline V gene are LNHDA and SQIVND (reference sequence). The CDR3 DNA sequence: TGTGCCAGTAGTGCCATTACAGGGGGGGCAACTAATGAAAAACTGTTTTTT. It codes for CASSAITGGATNEKLFF.

A remark on this clonotype: This may be a read error, as it is one base from a much larger clone. This sequence joins TRBV30 and TRBJ1-1; D unresolved. V lost 2 bases to trimming and J lost 11 bases, with 12 bases between them. CDR1 and CDR2 from the germline V gene are GTSNPN and SVGIG (reference sequence). The CDR3 runs 11 residues. The CDR3 DNA follows: TGTGCCTGGAGTAAGGGCCTCTGGGCTTTCTTT. This encodes CAWSKGLWAFF.

This clonotype was recorded a few times. CDR3 protein: CASSILQGYEQYF. The CDR3, as DNA: TGTGCCAGCAGTATACTACAGGGTTACGAGCAGTACTTC. V and J are TRBV25-1 and TRBJ2-7; a weak D match, TRBD1 (6 bases). This CDR3 spans 13 amino acids. From germline, CDR1 is MGHDK and CDR2 SYGVNS. V gave up 5 bases and J gave up 4 bases, with 12 bases separating them.

The J gene is TRBJ1-3, the V gene TRBV12-3 or TRBV12-4; D perhaps matches TRBD1 (5 bases). V lost 6 bases and J lost 2, with 8 bases in between. The CDR3 totals 13 residues. The CDR3 DNA reads TGTGCCAGCAGCAGGGACCCTGGAAACACCATATATTTT. This encodes CASSRDPGNTIYF.

This clonotype was counted once. The chain is built from TRBV20-1 and TRBJ1-2; D remains unclear. This CDR3 is built from 9 residues. CDR1 and CDR2 from the germline V gene are DFQATT and SNEGSKA (reference sequence). Trimming stripped 3 bases from V and 7 bases from J, with 3 bases between. The chain's CDR3 is CSASVGYTF. CDR3 nucleotides: TGCAGTGCTAGTGTTGGCTACACCTTC.

About this clonotype: Mismatch with germline at one junction end may stem from a read error. The V call is TRBV19, the J call TRBJ1-1, with a tentative D call TRBD1 (5 bases). The CDR3 has 13 residues. CDR1 and CDR2 from the germline V gene are LNHDA and SQIVND (reference sequence). The DNA for the CDR3 is TGTGCTAGTAGTATAGGACCAGGGAGTGAAGCTTTCTTT. Its protein product is CASSIGPGSEAFF.

The chain employs TRBV5-1 and TRBJ2-5, with D perhaps matching TRBD2 (5 bases). Trimming shortened V by 0 bases and J by 10 bases, and 13 bases separated the two germline ends. CDR1 SGHRS and CDR2 YFSETQ come from the germline V gene. CDR3 length: 13 residues. For the CDR3, the DNA is TGCGCCAGCAGCTTGGCTAGCTTGGGGATCCAGTACTTC. This codes for CASSLASLGIQYF.

The genes are TRBV29-1 and TRBJ1-2, with D possibly TRBD1 on 5 matching bases. The CDR3 contains 15 residues. Trimming pared 3 bases from V and 5 bases from J, leaving 19 bases between. Germline CDR1 SQVTM, CDR2 ANQGSEA. Here the CDR3 DNA reads TGCAGCGTTGATCTCTCGGGGGTCAACACATATGGCTACACCTTC. Protein product: CSVDLSGVNTYGYTF. The variable domain in full, completed from reference TRBV29-1 and TRBJ1-2, reads SAVISQKPSRDICQRGTSLTIQCQVDSQVTMMFWYRQQPGQSLTLIATANQGSEATYESGFVIDKFPISRPNLTFSTLTVSNMSPEDSSIYLCSVDLSGVNTYGYTFGSGTRLTVV.

The V call is TRBV2, the J call TRBJ2-1, with D perhaps matching TRBD1 or TRBD2 (5 bases each). V was pared by 10 bases and J by 2 bases, with 18 bases between. The length of the CDR3 is 15 residues. CDR1 and CDR2 from the germline V gene are SNHLY and FYNNEI. CDR3 in amino acids: CATTPGRGPYNEQFF. CDR3 sequence (DNA): TGTGCCACCACTCCGGGAAGGGGACCCTACAATGAGCAGTTCTTC.